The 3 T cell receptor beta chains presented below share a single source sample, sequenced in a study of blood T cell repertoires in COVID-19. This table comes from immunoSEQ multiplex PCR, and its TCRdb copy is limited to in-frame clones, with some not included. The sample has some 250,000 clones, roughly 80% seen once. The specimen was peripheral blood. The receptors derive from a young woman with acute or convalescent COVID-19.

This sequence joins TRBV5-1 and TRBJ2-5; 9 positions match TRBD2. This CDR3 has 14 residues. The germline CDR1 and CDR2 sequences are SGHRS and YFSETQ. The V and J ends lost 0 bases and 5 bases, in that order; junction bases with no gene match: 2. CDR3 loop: CASSLGGRAETQYF. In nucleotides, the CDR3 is TGCGCCAGCAGCTTGGGCGGGAGGGCGGAGACCCAGTACTTC.

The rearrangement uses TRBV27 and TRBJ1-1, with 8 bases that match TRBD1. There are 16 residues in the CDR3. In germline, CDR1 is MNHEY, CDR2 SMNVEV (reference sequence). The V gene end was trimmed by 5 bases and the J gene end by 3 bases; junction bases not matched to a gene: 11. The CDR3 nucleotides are TGTGCCAGCAGTGACGGGACAGGCTTTGGGTACACTGAAGCTTTCTTT. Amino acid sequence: CASSDGTGFGYTEAFF.

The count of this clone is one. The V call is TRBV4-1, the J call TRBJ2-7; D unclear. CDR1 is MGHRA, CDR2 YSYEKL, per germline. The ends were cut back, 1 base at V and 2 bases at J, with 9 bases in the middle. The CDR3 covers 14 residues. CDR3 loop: CASSQAVLAYEQYF. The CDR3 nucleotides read TGCGCCAGCAGCCAAGCAGTTTTGGCCTACGAGCAGTACTTC.